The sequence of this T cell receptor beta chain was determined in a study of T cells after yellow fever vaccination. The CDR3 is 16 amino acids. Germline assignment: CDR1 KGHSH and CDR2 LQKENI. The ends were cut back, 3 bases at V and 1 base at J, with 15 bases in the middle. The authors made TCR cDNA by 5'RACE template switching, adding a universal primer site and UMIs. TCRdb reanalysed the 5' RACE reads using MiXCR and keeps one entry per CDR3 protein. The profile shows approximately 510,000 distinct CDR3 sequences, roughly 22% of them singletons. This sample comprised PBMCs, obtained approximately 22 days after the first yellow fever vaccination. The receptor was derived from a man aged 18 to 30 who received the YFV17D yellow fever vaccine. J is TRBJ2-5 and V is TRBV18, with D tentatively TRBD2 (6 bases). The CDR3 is CASSPLGGLTQETQYF. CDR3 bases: TGTGCCAGCTCACCGCTTGGCGGACTAACCCAAGAGACCCAGTACTTC.